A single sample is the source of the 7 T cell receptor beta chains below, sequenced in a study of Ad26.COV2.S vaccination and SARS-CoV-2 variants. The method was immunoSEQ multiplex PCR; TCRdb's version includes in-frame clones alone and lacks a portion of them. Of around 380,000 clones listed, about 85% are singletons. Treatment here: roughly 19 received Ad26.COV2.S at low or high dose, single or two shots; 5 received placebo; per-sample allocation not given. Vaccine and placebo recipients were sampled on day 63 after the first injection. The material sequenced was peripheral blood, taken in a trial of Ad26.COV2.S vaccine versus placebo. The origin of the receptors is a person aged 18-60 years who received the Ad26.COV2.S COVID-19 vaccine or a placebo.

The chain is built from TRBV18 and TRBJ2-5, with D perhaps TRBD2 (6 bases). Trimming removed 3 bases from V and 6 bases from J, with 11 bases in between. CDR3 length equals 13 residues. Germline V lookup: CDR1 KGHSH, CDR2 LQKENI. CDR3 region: CASSPTAGQTQYF. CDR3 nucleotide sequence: TGTGCCAGCTCACCCACGGCGGGGCAGACCCAGTACTTC.

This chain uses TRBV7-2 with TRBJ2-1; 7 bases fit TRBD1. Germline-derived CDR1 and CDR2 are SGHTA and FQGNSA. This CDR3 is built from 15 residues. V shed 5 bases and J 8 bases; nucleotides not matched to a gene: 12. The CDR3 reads CASSPSGTVDDEQFF. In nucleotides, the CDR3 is TGTGCCAGCAGCCCATCTGGGACAGTGGACGATGAGCAGTTCTTC.

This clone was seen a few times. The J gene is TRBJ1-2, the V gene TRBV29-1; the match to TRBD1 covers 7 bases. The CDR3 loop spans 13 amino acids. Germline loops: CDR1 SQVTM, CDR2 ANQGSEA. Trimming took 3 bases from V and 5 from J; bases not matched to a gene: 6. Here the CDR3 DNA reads TGCAGCGTTGAGCCAGGGGGTTTGTATGGCTACACCTTC. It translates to CSVEPGGLYGYTF.

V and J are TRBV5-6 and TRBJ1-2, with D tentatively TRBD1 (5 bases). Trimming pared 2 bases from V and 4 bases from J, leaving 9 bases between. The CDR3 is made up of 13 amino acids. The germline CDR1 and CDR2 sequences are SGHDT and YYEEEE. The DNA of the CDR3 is TGTGCCAGCAGCTTATCGGGGGGCTATGGCTACACCTTC. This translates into CASSLSGGYGYTF.

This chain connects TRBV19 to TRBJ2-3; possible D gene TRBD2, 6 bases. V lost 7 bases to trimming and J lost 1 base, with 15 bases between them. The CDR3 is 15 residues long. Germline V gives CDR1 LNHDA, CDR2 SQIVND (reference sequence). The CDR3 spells CASTELRGGTDTQYF. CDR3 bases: TGTGCCAGTACCGAACTACGCGGGGGCACAGATACGCAGTATTTT.

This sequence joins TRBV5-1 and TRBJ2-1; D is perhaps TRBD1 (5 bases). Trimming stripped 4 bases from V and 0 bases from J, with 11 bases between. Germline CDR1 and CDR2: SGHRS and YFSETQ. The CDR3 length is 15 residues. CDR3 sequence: CASSHGQGSYNEQFF. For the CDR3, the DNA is TGCGCCAGCAGCCACGGACAAGGCTCCTACAATGAGCAGTTCTTC.

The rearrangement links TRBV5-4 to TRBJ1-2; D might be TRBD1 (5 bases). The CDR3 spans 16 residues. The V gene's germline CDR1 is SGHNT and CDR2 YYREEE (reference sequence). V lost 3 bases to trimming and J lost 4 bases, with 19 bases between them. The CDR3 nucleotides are TGTGCCAGCAGCTCCTTCTGGGGGGAGGCAAGCTATGGCTACACCTTC. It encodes CASSSFWGEASYGYTF.